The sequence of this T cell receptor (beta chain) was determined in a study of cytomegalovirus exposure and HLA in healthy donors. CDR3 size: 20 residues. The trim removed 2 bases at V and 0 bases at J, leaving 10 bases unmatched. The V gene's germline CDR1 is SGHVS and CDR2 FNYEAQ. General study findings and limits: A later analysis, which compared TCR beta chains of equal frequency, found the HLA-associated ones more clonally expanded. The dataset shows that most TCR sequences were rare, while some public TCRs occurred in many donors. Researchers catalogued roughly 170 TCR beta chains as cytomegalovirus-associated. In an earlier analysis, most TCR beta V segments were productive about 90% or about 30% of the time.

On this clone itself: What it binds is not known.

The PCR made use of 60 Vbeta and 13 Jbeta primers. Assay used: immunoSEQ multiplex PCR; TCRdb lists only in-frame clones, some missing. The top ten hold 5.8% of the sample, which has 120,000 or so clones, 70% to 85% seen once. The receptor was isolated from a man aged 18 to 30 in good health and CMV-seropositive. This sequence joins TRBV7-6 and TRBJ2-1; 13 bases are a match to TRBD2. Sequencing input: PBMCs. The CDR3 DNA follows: TGTGCCAGCAGCTTATTAGAAGGACTAGCGGGGGTGAGCTCCTACAATGAGCAGTTCTTC. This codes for CASSLLEGLAGVSSYNEQFF.